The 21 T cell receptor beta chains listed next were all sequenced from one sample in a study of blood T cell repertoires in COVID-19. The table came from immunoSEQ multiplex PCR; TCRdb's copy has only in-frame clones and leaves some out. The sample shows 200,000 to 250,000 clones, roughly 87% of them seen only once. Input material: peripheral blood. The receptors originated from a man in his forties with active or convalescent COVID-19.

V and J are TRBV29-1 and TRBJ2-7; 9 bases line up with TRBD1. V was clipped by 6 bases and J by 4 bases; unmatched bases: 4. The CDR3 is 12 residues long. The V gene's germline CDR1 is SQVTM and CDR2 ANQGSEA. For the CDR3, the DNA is TGCAGCGTAGACGGGACAGGGTACGAGCAGTACTTC. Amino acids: CSVDGTGYEQYF.

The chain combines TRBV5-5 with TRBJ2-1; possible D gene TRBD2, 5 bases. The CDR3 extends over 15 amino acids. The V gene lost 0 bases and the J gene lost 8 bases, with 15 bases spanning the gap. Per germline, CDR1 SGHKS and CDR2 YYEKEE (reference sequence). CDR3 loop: CASSLAPRVGDEQFF. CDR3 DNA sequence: TGTGCCAGCAGCTTGGCCCCTAGAGTCGGGGATGAGCAGTTCTTC.

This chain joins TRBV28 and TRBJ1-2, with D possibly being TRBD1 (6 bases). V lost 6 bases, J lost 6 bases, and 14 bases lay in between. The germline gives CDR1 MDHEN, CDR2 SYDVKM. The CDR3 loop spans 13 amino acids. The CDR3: CASRPTGTNGYTF. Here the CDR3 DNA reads TGTGCCAGCAGGCCGACCGGGACAAATGGCTACACCTTC.

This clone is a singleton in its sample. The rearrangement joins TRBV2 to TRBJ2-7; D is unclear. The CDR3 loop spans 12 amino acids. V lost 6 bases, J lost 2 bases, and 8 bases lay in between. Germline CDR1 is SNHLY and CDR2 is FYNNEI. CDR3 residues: CASSPRPYEQYF. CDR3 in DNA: TGTGCCAGCAGCCCGCGGCCCTACGAGCAGTACTTC.

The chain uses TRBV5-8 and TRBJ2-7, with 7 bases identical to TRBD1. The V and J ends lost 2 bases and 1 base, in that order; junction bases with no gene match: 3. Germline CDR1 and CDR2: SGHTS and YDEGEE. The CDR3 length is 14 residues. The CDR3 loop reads CASSLGTDSYEQYF. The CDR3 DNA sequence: TGTGCCAGCAGCTTAGGGACAGATTCCTACGAGCAGTACTTC. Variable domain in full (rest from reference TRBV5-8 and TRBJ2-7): EAGVTQSPTHLIKTRGQQATLRCSPISGHTSVYWYQQALGLGLQFLLWYDEGEERNRGNFPPRFSGRQFPNYSSELNVNALELEDSALYLCASSLGTDSYEQYFGPGTRLTVT.

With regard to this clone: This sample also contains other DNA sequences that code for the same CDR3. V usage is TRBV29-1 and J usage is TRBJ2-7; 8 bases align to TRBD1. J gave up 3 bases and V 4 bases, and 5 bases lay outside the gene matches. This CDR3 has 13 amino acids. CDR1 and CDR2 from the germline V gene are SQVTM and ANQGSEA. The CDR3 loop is CSVALGQGYEQYF. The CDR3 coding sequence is TGCAGCGTTGCCCTCGGACAGGGCTACGAGCAGTACTTC.

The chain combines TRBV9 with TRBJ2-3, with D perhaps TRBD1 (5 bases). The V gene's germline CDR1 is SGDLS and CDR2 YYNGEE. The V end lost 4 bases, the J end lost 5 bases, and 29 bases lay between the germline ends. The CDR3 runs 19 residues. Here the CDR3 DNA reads TGTGCCAGCAGCCCCCCCCTCGGGCTCCCTCTCCTCCAGGGAGATACGCAGTATTTT. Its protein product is CASSPPLGLPLLQGDTQYF.

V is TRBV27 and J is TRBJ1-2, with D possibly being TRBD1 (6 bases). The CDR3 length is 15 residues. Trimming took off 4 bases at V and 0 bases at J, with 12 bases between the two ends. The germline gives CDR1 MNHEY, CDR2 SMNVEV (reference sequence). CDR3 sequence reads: CASSSHAGANYGYTF. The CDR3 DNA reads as TGTGCCAGCAGTTCCCACGCAGGGGCTAACTATGGCTACACCTTC.

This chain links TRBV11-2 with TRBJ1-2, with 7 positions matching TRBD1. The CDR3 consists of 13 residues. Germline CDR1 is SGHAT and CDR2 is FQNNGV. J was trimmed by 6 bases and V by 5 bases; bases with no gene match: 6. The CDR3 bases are TGTGCCAGCAGCGCCAACAGGGGAAATGGCTACACCTTC. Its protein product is CASSANRGNGYTF.

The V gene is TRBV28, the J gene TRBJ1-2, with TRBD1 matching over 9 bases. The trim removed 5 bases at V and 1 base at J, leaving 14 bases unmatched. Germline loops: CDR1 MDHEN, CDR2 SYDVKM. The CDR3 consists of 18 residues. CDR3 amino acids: CASSPTVGQGPRNYGYTF. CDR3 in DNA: TGTGCCAGCAGTCCTACGGTGGGACAGGGTCCTCGTAACTATGGCTACACCTTC.

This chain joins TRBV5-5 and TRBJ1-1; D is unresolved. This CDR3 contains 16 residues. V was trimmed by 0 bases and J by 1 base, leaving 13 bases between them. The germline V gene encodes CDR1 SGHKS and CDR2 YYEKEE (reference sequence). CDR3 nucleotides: TGTGCCAGCAGCTTGGGAGGCGGGATGGGGAACACTGAAGCTTTCTTT. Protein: CASSLGGGMGNTEAFF. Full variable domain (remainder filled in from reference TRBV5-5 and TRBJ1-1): DAGVTQSPTHLIKTRGQQVTLRCSPISGHKSVSWYQQVLGQGPQFIFQYYEKEERGRGNFPDRFSARQFPNYSSELNVNALLLGDSALYLCASSLGGGMGNTEAFFGQGTRLTVV.

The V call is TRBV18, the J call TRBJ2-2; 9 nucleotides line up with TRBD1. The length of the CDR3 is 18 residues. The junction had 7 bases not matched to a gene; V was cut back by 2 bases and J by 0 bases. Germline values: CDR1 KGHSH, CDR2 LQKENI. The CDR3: CASSPTGQGTTNTGELFF. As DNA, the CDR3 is TGTGCCAGCTCACCAACTGGACAGGGGACCACGAACACCGGGGAGCTGTTTTTT.

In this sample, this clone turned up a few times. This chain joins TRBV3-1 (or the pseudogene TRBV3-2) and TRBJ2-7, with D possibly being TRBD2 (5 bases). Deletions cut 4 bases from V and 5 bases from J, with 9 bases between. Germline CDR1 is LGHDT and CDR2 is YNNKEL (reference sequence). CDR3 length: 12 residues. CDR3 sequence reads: CASSPRRDEQYF. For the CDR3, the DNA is TGTGCCAGCAGCCCCCGGCGGGACGAGCAGTACTTC.

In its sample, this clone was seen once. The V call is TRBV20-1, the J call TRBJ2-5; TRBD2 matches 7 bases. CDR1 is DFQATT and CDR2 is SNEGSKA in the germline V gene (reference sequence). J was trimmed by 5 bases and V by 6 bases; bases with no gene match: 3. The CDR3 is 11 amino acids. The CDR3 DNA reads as TGCAGTGCGGACGGGAGGGAGACCCAGTACTTC. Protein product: CSADGRETQYF.

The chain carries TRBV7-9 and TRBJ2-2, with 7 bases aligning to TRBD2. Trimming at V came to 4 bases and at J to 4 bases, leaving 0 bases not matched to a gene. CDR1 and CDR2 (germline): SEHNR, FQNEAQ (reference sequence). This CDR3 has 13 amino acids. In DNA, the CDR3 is TGTGCCAGCAGCTGGGGGGGCACCGGGGAGCTGTTTTTT. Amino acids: CASSWGGTGELFF.

CDR3 coding DNA: TGTGCCAGTAGTATAAGACAGGGAAACACCGGGGAGCTGTTTTTT. Protein sequence: CASSIRQGNTGELFF. The chain is built from TRBV19 and TRBJ2-2, with 7 bases matching TRBD1. J lost 2 bases, V lost 2 bases, and 2 bases had no gene match. Germline V gene sequence: CDR1 LNHDA, CDR2 SQIVND (reference sequence). The CDR3 totals 15 residues.

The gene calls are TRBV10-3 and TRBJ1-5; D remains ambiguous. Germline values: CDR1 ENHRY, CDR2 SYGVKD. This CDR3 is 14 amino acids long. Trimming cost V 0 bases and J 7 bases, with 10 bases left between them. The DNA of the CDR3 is TGTGCCATCAGTGAGTCGACTCGAGGACAGCCCCAGCATTTT. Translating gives CAISESTRGQPQHF.

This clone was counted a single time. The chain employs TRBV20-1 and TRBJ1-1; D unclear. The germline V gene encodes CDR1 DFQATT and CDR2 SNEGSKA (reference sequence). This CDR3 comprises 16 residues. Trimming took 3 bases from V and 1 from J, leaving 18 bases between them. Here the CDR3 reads CSASLHGQLWNTEAFF. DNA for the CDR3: TGCAGTGCTAGTTTACACGGCCAACTATGGAACACTGAAGCTTTCTTT.

The CDR3 coding sequence is TGTGCCAGCAGCTTATGGGACTATAGCGGGATTTCCTACGAGCAGTACTTC. Translation: CASSLWDYSGISYEQYF. This chain joins TRBV11-2 and TRBJ2-7; 8 bases map to TRBD2. This CDR3 contains 17 residues. V lost 2 bases, J lost 1 base, and 10 bases stayed unmatched. From germline, CDR1 is SGHAT and CDR2 FQNNGV.

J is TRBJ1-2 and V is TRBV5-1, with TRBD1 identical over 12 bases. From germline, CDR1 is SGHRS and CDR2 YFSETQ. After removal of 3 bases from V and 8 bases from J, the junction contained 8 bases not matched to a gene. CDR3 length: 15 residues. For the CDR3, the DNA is TGCGCCAGCAGCTCCCCCGGGACAGGGGGCGGCGGCTACACCTTC. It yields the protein CASSSPGTGGGGYTF.

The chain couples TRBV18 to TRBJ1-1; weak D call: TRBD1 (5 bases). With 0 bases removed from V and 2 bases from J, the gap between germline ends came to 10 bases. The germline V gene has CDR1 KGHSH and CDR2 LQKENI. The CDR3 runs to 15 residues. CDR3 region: CASSPPSRANTEAFF. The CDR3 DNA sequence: TGTGCCAGCTCACCACCGTCCAGGGCAAACACTGAAGCTTTCTTT.